This T cell receptor (beta chain) is drawn from a study of tumor-infiltrating lymphocytes in primary liver carcinoma. The wider study: Participating patients were men and women between 30 and 69 years old.

Study-level points and caveats: Tumor-blood pairs (like tumor-adjacent pairs) overlapped less than tumor region pairs did.

The roughly 18-34 mg bulk tissue piece was not sorted before simultaneous RNA and DNA extraction. The patients presented with primary liver carcinoma, which was managed through surgical resection. On this clonotype itself: Its target is not known. This may be a read error, as it is one base from a much larger clone.

The CDR3 sequence is 15 residues long. Per the germline V gene, CDR1 is MDHEN and CDR2 is SYDVKM. A primer matching the constant region was used to make TCR beta cDNA from 500 to 650 ng of total RNA. Modified slightly, ARM-PCR produced TCR beta libraries over three nested multiplex PCR rounds. Amplification in the first two PCR rounds was performed using TRBV1-TRBV30 forward primers and a C-beta reverse primer for approximately 10 cycles each. TCRdb re-called the multiplex PCR reads with MiXCR, one entry per CDR3 protein. The sample holds about 120,000 distinct CDR3 sequences, around 70% seen once. The receptor was isolated from a woman aged 55-69 years with primary liver carcinoma and hepatitis B virus infection. The chain links TRBV28 to TRBJ2-6, with D unresolved. The sample comprised tumor-adjacent normal liver tissue. CDR3 protein: CVSSPRGAGANVLTF. CDR3 in DNA: TGTGTCAGCAGCCCCCGAGGCGCTGGGGCCAACGTCCTGACTTTC.